One and the same sample provided the 16 T cell receptor beta chains below, sequenced in a study of cytomegalovirus exposure and HLA in healthy donors. The assay was immunoSEQ multiplex PCR, and TCRdb's table has in-frame clones only and misses some. This sample has around 94,000 clones, with approximately 94% found just once. Source material: PBMCs. These receptors were collected from a woman aged 18-29 years in good health and CMV-seronegative.

This chain links TRBV15 with TRBJ2-3; 8 bases line up with TRBD2. The CDR3 sequence is 15 residues long. Germline CDR1 LNHNV, CDR2 YYDKDF (reference sequence). The V gene end was trimmed by 0 bases and the J gene end by 4 bases; junction bases not matched to a gene: 3. This CDR3 reads CATSRDLGGADTQYF. CDR3 sequence (DNA): TGTGCCACCAGCAGAGATCTCGGGGGGGCAGATACGCAGTATTTT.

V usage is TRBV4-3 and J usage is TRBJ2-1; 7 bases are a match to TRBD2. Unmatched junction bases numbered 2, after V lost 0 bases and J lost 0 bases. Germline CDR1 LGHNA, CDR2 YSLEER. CDR3 length equals 16 residues. CDR3 sequence reads: CASSQELAASYNEQFF. The CDR3 bases are TGCGCCAGCAGCCAAGAGCTAGCGGCCTCCTACAATGAGCAGTTCTTC.

The V and J genes are TRBV29-1 and TRBJ1-1, with 8 bases identical to TRBD1. V lost 5 bases to trimming and J lost 1 base; unmatched junction nucleotides: 9. The length of the CDR3 is 15 residues. CDR1 SQVTM and CDR2 ANQGSEA come from the germline V gene. The DNA for the CDR3 is TGCAGCGTTTCAGGGGGCTTCTGGGAGAACACTGAAGCTTTCTTT. It translates to CSVSGGFWENTEAFF.

The chain joins TRBV2 to TRBJ2-7; tentative D call: TRBD2 (6 bases). Trimming cost V 7 bases and J 4 bases, with 17 bases left between them. Germline assignment: CDR1 SNHLY and CDR2 FYNNEI. This CDR3 comprises 14 residues. DNA for the CDR3: TGTGCCAGCATGCCCCGGGAGTATAGGTACGAGCAGTACTTC. The encoded protein is CASMPREYRYEQYF.

The V gene is TRBV5-4, the J gene TRBJ1-1; D might be TRBD1 (5 bases). Germline V lookup: CDR1 SGHNT, CDR2 YYREEE (reference sequence). The length of the CDR3 is 15 residues. V lost 0 bases, J lost 11 bases, and 20 bases lay in between. The CDR3 sequence is CASSLAVGGLGGAFF. For the CDR3, the DNA is TGTGCCAGCAGCTTGGCCGTGGGGGGACTCGGTGGGGCTTTCTTT.

CDR3 protein: CASSQVGLADEQFF. CDR3 in DNA: TGCGCCAGCAGCCAAGTAGGCCTAGCGGATGAGCAGTTCTTC. The J gene is TRBJ2-1, the V gene TRBV4-1; 7 positions match TRBD2. Trimming took 1 base from V and 8 from J; bases not matched to a gene: 5. Germline V gives CDR1 MGHRA, CDR2 YSYEKL. The CDR3 consists of 14 residues.

This clone occurred a few times. The V call is TRBV7-2, the J call TRBJ1-2, with 7 bases identical to TRBD1. The CDR3 extends over 15 amino acids. Germline CDR1 SGHTA, CDR2 FQGNSA. The trim removed 2 bases at V and 6 bases at J, leaving 9 bases unmatched. CDR3 amino acids: CASSLRVGQSDGYTF. The CDR3 DNA is TGTGCCAGCAGCTTACGGGTGGGACAGTCTGATGGCTACACCTTC. Looking up the rest from reference TRBV7-2 and TRBJ1-2 gives the full variable domain: GAGVSQSPSNKVTEKGKDVELRCDPISGHTALYWYRQSLGQGLEFLIYFQGNSAPDKSGLPSDRFSAERTGGSVSTLTIQRTQQEDSAVYLCASSLRVGQSDGYTFGSGTRLTVV.

The chain joins TRBV5-4 to TRBJ2-2; D uncertain. Germline V CDR1 and CDR2: SGHNT, YYREEE (reference sequence). This CDR3 spans 15 amino acids. V lost 4 bases to trimming and J lost 4 bases, with 14 bases between them. The CDR3: CASSPELRGTGELFF. In DNA, the CDR3 is TGTGCCAGCAGCCCAGAGCTGCGCGGCACCGGGGAGCTGTTTTTT.

The chain employs TRBV5-1 and TRBJ2-1; TRBD2 matches at 9 bases. This CDR3 contains 15 residues. J gave up 3 bases and V 0 bases, and 1 base lay outside the gene matches. Germline assignment: CDR1 SGHRS and CDR2 YFSETQ. The CDR3 here is CASSLVAGVYNEQFF. In DNA, the CDR3 is TGCGCCAGCAGCTTGGTAGCGGGGGTCTACAATGAGCAGTTCTTC.

This chain joins TRBV6-5 and TRBJ1-5; TRBD1 is a possible D gene (6 bases). Germline V gene sequence: CDR1 MNHEY, CDR2 SVGAGI. The CDR3 totals 15 residues. Trimming removed 4 bases at V and 0 bases at J, with 10 bases between. CDR3 loop: CASSWGQNSNQPQHF. The DNA of the CDR3 is TGTGCCAGCAGTTGGGGACAAAATAGCAATCAGCCCCAGCATTTT.

J is TRBJ2-7 and V is TRBV7-9; D is unresolved. Germline CDR1 and CDR2: SEHNR and FQNEAQ (reference sequence). CDR3 size: 12 residues. Trimming cost V 6 bases and J 4 bases, with 10 bases left between them. The CDR3 DNA reads TGTGCCAGCAGTTACGTCCAGTACGAGCAGTACTTC. Its translation: CASSYVQYEQYF.

This clone was seen only once. The chain links TRBV9 to TRBJ2-1, with 8 bases lining up with TRBD1. Germline V CDR1 and CDR2: SGDLS, YYNGEE. Trimming took 4 bases from V and 7 from J; bases not matched to a gene: 4. The CDR3 loop spans 13 amino acids. CDR3 bases: TGTGCCAGCAGCCCGAGACAGGGGAATGAGCAGTTCTTC. Its translation: CASSPRQGNEQFF.

This chain links TRBV21-1 with TRBJ1-1; the table's D call, TRBD1, has no DNA check behind it. TRBV21-1 is given as a pseudogene. The CDR3 consists of 16 residues. The CDR3 loop reads CASIEGQMGTNTEAFF. In DNA, the CDR3 is TGTGCCAGCATCGAAGGACAGATGGGAACGAACACTGAAGCTTTCTTT.

This chain connects TRBV5-5 to TRBJ2-2; 8 bases are shared with TRBD2. The CDR3 has 14 residues. Germline trimming cut 5 bases from V and 7 bases from J; bases unmatched to any gene: 7. Per the germline V gene, CDR1 is SGHKS and CDR2 is YYEKEE (reference sequence). The CDR3 region has the DNA TGTGCCAGCAGTCCCGGACTAGCCAGCGGGGAGCTGTTTTTT. Encoded protein: CASSPGLASGELFF.

The sample holds one count of this clone. The genes are TRBV4-3 and TRBJ2-7; tentative D call: TRBD2 (6 bases). The CDR3 length is 16 residues. Germline CDR1 is LGHNA and CDR2 is YSLEER. V lost 3 bases to trimming and J lost 3 bases, with 18 bases between them. In DNA, the CDR3 is TGCGCCAGCAGCCATAGAACCGGGAGACCTAACTACGAGCAGTACTTC. It specifies CASSHRTGRPNYEQYF.

The rearrangement uses TRBV4-1 and TRBJ1-5; TRBD1 matches 8 bases. Losses at the gene ends were 0 bases for V and 0 bases for J; bases not matched to a gene: 7. The CDR3 runs to 18 residues. Germline assignment: CDR1 MGHRA and CDR2 YSYEKL. The CDR3: CASSQEFPGGYSNQPQHF. The CDR3 DNA sequence: TGCGCCAGCAGCCAAGAGTTCCCAGGGGGCTATAGCAATCAGCCCCAGCATTTT.